This T cell receptor beta chain was retrieved from a study of shared clonotypes between healthy human individuals. General study results and limits: Incompleteness in sorted-subset sequencing, despite large depth, was shown by rarefaction. Larger estimated richness was generally recorded for naive subsets relative to memory subsets.

Deep-level settings were used for running the assay. Sequencing was performed with immunoSEQ multiplex PCR; in TCRdb, only in-frame clones are kept and a portion is missing. Found here are approximately 1.1 million clones, around three quarters of them singletons; the top ten hold around 0.47%. All participating donors were Caucasian adults from Nashville, Tennessee. As to this clone: The target antigen is unknown.

CDR1 is SGHRS and CDR2 is YFSETQ in the germline V gene. V shed 0 bases and J shed 2 bases, with 11 bases lying between them. CDR3 length: 15 residues. Sequenced: memory CD4+ T cells from PBMCs. Subset specified: CD45RA-negative fraction. The chain couples TRBV5-1 to TRBJ1-2; a possible D gene is TRBD1 (5 bases). The sequence was collected from a man younger than 30 in good health. Some clones in this sample may be carry-over from other donors' samples. The CDR3 here is CASSLGGGDNYGYTF. DNA of the CDR3: TGCGCCAGCAGCTTGGGAGGAGGGGACAACTATGGCTACACCTTC.